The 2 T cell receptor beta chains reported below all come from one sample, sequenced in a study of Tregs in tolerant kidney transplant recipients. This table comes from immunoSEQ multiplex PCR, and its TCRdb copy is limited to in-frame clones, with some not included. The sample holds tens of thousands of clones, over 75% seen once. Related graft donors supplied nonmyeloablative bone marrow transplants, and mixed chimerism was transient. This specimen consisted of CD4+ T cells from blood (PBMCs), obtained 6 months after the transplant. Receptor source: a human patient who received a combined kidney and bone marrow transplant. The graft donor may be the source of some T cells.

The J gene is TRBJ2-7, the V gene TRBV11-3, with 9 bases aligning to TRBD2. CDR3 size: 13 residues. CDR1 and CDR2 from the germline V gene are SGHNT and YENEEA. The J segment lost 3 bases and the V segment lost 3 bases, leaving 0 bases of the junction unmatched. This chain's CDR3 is CASSFSGGYEQYF. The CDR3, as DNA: TGTGCCAGCAGCTTTAGCGGGGGCTACGAGCAGTACTTC.

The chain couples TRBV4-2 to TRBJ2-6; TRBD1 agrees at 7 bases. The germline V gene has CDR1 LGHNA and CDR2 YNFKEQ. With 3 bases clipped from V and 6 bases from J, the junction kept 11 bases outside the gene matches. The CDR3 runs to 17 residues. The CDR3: CASSHQGVHSEANVLTF. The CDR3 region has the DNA TGTGCCAGCAGCCACCAGGGGGTTCATTCAGAGGCCAACGTCCTGACTTTC.